The TCR beta chain under discussion was sequenced for a study of PD-1 blockade in mismatch repair-deficient tumors. Whole-study context: All were previously treated, progressing patients with about twelve mismatch repair-deficient cancer types. Study outcomes and limitations: After pembrolizumab, tumor-resident clones rose rapidly, then generally contracted before radiologic responses.

Comment on this clone: The antigen is undetermined.

Germline CDR1 is GTSNPN and CDR2 is SVGIG (reference sequence). This CDR3 contains 12 residues. J was trimmed by 5 bases and V by 5 bases; bases with no gene match: 0. The assay was immunoSEQ multiplex PCR, and TCRdb's table has in-frame clones only and misses some. The data contain tens of thousands of clones, roughly 80% of them singletons. The chain is built from TRBV30 and TRBJ1-4; 9 nucleotides line up with TRBD1. This TCR came from an adult with mismatch repair-deficient cancer. The input for sequencing was peripheral blood, taken 44 weeks after starting pembrolizumab. Here the CDR3 DNA reads TGTGCCTGGGGGACAGGGAATGAAAAACTGTTTTTT. It is translated as CAWGTGNEKLFF.